The 25 T cell receptor beta chains below come from one sample, sequenced in a study of blood T cells in healthy people across ages. Combining a sample-barcoded 5' primer with a J-beta primer mix, a second PCR ran for roughly 7 to 11 cycles. TCRdb processed the 5' RACE reads anew with MiXCR; each CDR3 protein has one entry. The sample has 450,000 to 600,000 distinct CDR3 sequences, 25% to 35% seen once. Another study also made use of these data, one on T cells of mothers and their children.

Sequenced sample: blood. The receptors originated from a boy aged 2 to 10 in good health.

This clonotype was observed a handful of times. CDR3 coding DNA: TGTGCCAGCAGCCGACAGGGGTTCGGCTATGGCTACACCTTC. It translates to CASSRQGFGYGYTF. J is TRBJ1-2 and V is TRBV7-9, with TRBD1 matching 8 bases. This CDR3 spans 14 amino acids. Trimming took 5 bases from V and 4 from J; bases not matched to a gene: 6. The germline CDR1 and CDR2 sequences are SEHNR and FQNEAQ (reference sequence).

The gene calls are TRBV27 and TRBJ2-7; 7 positions agree with TRBD1. This CDR3 has 14 amino acids. CDR1 is MNHEY, CDR2 SMNVEV, per germline (reference sequence). J lost 2 bases, V lost 8 bases, and 9 bases had no gene match. As DNA, the CDR3 is TGTGCCAGCCGCCTCAGGGACAGCCCCTACGAGCAGTACTTC. Amino acid sequence: CASRLRDSPYEQYF.

The CDR3 region is CASSPQRTQYF. The CDR3 DNA reads as TGTGCCAGCAGCCCCCAGAGGACCCAGTACTTC. V gene TRBV11-3 combines with J gene TRBJ2-5, with unresolved D. The CDR3 has 11 amino acids. V gave up 5 bases and J gave up 7 bases, with 8 bases separating them. Germline V gives CDR1 SGHNT, CDR2 YENEEA.

The V and J genes are TRBV29-1 and TRBJ1-2; D gene uncertain. Germline V gene lookup returns CDR1 SQVTM and CDR2 ANQGSEA. The length of the CDR3 is 13 residues. The V and J ends lost 2 bases and 4 bases respectively, with 11 bases between them. The DNA of the CDR3 is TGCAGCGTTGAAAGGGAAGTTGGCTATGGCTACACCTTC. Protein product: CSVEREVGYGYTF. The full variable domain, in which reference TRBV29-1 and TRBJ1-2 provide the parts outside the CDR3, is SAVISQKPSRDICQRGTSLTIQCQVDSQVTMMFWYRQQPGQSLTLIATANQGSEATYESGFVIDKFPISRPNLTFSTLTVSNMSPEDSSIYLCSVEREVGYGYTFGSGTRLTVV.

This clonotype was observed a handful of times. The rearrangement uses TRBV25-1 and TRBJ2-1, with 8 nucleotides matching TRBD2. This CDR3 is built from 17 residues. Germline lookup yields CDR1 MGHDK and CDR2 SYGVNS. Losses at the gene ends were 1 base for V and 3 bases for J; bases not matched to a gene: 8. The CDR3 DNA follows: TGTGCCAGCAGTGAATCGGGAGGGAGGGGGGTCTACAATGAGCAGTTCTTC. It yields the protein CASSESGGRGVYNEQFF.

The chain is built from TRBV28 and TRBJ2-3; D might be TRBD1 (7 bases). The V gene's germline CDR1 is MDHEN and CDR2 SYDVKM. The V gene lost 2 bases and the J gene lost 3 bases, with 18 bases spanning the gap. CDR3 size: 17 residues. The CDR3 DNA sequence: TGTGCCAGCAGTTTAGGCGCGACGACAGGGAGGACAGATACGCAGTATTTT. It is translated as CASSLGATTGRTDTQYF.

To note about this clonotype: The junction does not match germline at one end; this may be a read error. Written as DNA, the CDR3 is TGCAGCGTTGATAGGACAGGGAACACTGCAGCTTTCTTT. As protein: CSVDRTGNTAAFF. The J gene is TRBJ1-1, the V gene TRBV29-1; 8 nucleotides align to TRBD1. Germline V gene sequence: CDR1 SQVTM, CDR2 ANQGSEA. The CDR3 has 13 residues.

This clonotype turned up a few times. This CDR3 is CASRTGGDEKLFF. The CDR3 DNA reads as TGTGCCAGCAGGACAGGGGGGGATGAAAAACTGTTTTTT. The rearrangement uses TRBV6-5 and TRBJ1-4; 9 nucleotides match TRBD1. CDR1 and CDR2 from the germline V gene are MNHEY and SVGAGI. V lost 6 bases to trimming and J lost 6 bases; unmatched junction nucleotides: 2. The CDR3 is 13 amino acids.

This clonotype appeared a few times. V usage is TRBV11-2 and J usage is TRBJ2-1; maybe TRBD2 (6 bases). Trimming removed 1 base at V and 9 bases at J, with 10 bases between. Germline CDR1 and CDR2: SGHAT and FQNNGV. The CDR3 contains 13 residues. CDR3 bases: TGTGCCAGCAGCTTAGTAGTGGGGGGTGAGCAGTTCTTC. It specifies CASSLVVGGEQFF.

This clonotype showed up just a few times. CDR3 sequence: CASSGSKTPWAETQYF. The CDR3 nucleotides read TGTGCCAGCAGTGGATCCAAGACTCCCTGGGCAGAGACCCAGTACTTC. The chain employs TRBV6-1 and TRBJ2-5; D not certain. There are 16 residues in the CDR3. In germline, CDR1 is MNHNS, CDR2 SASEGT. V was pared by 4 bases and J by 4 bases, with 19 bases between.

V usage is TRBV7-2 and J usage is TRBJ2-1; the D is unclear. The CDR3 contains 16 residues. CDR1 is SGHTA, CDR2 FQGNSA, per germline. V dropped 1 base and J dropped 0 bases, with 10 bases sitting between them. CDR3 loop: CASSLVGSGSYNEQFF. Written as DNA, the CDR3 is TGTGCCAGCAGCTTAGTAGGATCGGGCTCCTACAATGAGCAGTTCTTC. The full variable domain, with the rest looked up from reference TRBV7-2 and TRBJ2-1, is GAGVSQSPSNKVTEKGKDVELRCDPISGHTALYWYRQSLGQGLEFLIYFQGNSAPDKSGLPSDRFSAERTGGSVSTLTIQRTQQEDSAVYLCASSLVGSGSYNEQFFGPGTRLTVL.

The rearrangement uses TRBV7-2 and TRBJ2-5; 7 positions agree with TRBD1. The J call may be faulty, since TRBJ2-1 better matches the DNA end. Germline lookup yields CDR1 SGHTA and CDR2 FQGNSA. The CDR3 has 15 amino acids. CDR3 residues: CASSYRTGNHNEQFF. CDR3 nucleotides: TGTGCCAGCAGCTACCGGACAGGAAACCACAATGAGCAGTTCTTC.

For this clonotype: At one end, the junction sequence differs from germline, possibly due to a read error. The CDR3 loop reads CASSQGARNAEAFF. The CDR3 nucleotides read TGTGCCAGCAGTCAGGGGGCAAGGAACGCTGAAGCTTTCTTT. The chain uses TRBV6-2 or TRBV6-3 and TRBJ1-1, with 8 bases identical to TRBD1. Germline lookup yields CDR1 MNHEY and CDR2 SVGEGT. The CDR3 has 14 amino acids.

The chain is built from TRBV2 and TRBJ2-2; a possible D gene is TRBD1 (5 bases). The CDR3 contains 13 residues. The V end was cut by 9 bases, the J end by 1 base, with 9 bases between. In germline, CDR1 is SNHLY, CDR2 FYNNEI. CDR3 sequence reads: CARQVLNTGELFF. DNA for the CDR3: TGTGCCAGACAGGTTCTGAACACCGGGGAGCTGTTTTTT.

This rearrangement joins TRBV11-1 to TRBJ1-2, with D tentatively TRBD1 (5 bases). This CDR3 contains 15 residues. V shed 5 bases and J shed 0 bases, with 13 bases lying between them. From germline, CDR1 is SGHAT and CDR2 FQDESV (reference sequence). In DNA form, the CDR3 reads TGTGCCAGCAGCCCGACAGACGAAACTAACTATGGCTACACCTTC. It encodes CASSPTDETNYGYTF.

The gene calls are TRBV7-2 and TRBJ2-6; no clear D gene. Germline values: CDR1 SGHTA, CDR2 FQGNSA. Trimming cost V 1 base and J 7 bases, with 8 bases left between them. The CDR3 runs 14 residues. CDR3 in amino acids: CASSLGPSANVLTF. CDR3 nucleotide sequence: TGTGCCAGCAGCTTAGGGCCCAGTGCCAACGTCCTGACTTTC.

This clonotype was detected a few times. V gene TRBV6-2 or TRBV6-3 combines with J gene TRBJ2-1, with 14 bases identical to TRBD2. Germline lookup yields CDR1 MNHEY and CDR2 SVGEGT. Trimming removed 5 bases from V and 8 bases from J; junction bases left unmatched: 8. The CDR3 has 16 residues. This chain's CDR3 is CASSTGTSGSRHEQFF. CDR3 nucleotides: TGTGCCAGCAGTACCGGGACTAGCGGGAGTCGGCATGAGCAGTTCTTC.

V and J are TRBV10-3 and TRBJ1-4; D is perhaps TRBD1 (6 bases). This CDR3 is built from 14 residues. V gave up 3 bases and J gave up 8 bases, with 13 bases separating them. The germline CDR1 and CDR2 sequences are ENHRY and SYGVKD. CDR3 nucleotides: TGTGCCATCAGTGAACAGGGTACGGGAGAAAAACTGTTTTTT. Translation: CAISEQGTGEKLFF.

The chain employs TRBV19 and TRBJ2-6, with D unclear. V was shortened by 0 bases and J by 0 bases, with 6 bases between the two germline ends. The CDR3 runs to 16 residues. CDR1 and CDR2 from the germline V gene are LNHDA and SQIVND (reference sequence). The CDR3 nucleotides read TGTGCCAGTAGTATAGACAGGTACTCTGGGGCCAACGTCCTGACTTTC. Translated, it gives CASSIDRYSGANVLTF.

This clonotype has only a few counts. This sequence joins TRBV3-1 and TRBJ2-4, with a tentative D call TRBD2 (5 bases). There are 14 residues in the CDR3. CDR1 and CDR2 (germline): LGHDT, YNNKEL (reference sequence). The germline V and J ends were trimmed by 3 bases and 3 bases, with 9 bases remaining between them. The CDR3 is CASSHSSLKNIQYF. CDR3 DNA sequence: TGTGCCAGCAGCCATTCTAGCCTCAAAAACATTCAGTACTTC.

The V and J genes are TRBV19 and TRBJ2-3; a weak D match, TRBD1 (6 bases). The CDR3 runs 17 residues. V gave up 1 base and J gave up 2 bases, with 16 bases separating them. Germline-derived CDR1 and CDR2 are LNHDA and SQIVND (reference sequence). The CDR3 nucleotides read TGTGCCAGTAGTATAGTAGGGGGAGCGCCTATCACAGATACGCAGTATTTT. This encodes CASSIVGGAPITDTQYF.

The chain joins TRBV10-3 to TRBJ2-1; 7 nucleotides line up with TRBD2. CDR1 is ENHRY, CDR2 SYGVKD, per germline. The ends lost 4 bases at V and 1 base at J; junction bases unmatched: 7. CDR3 length: 16 amino acids. The DNA of the CDR3 is TGTGCCATCAGTGCCCGAGACGGGAGGTCCTACAATGAGCAGTTCTTC. This translates into CAISARDGRSYNEQFF.

This clonotype was picked up many times. This chain's CDR3 is CASSLFSTDTGELFF. The CDR3, as DNA: TGTGCCAGCAGCTTATTTTCTACCGACACCGGGGAGCTGTTTTTT. The genes are TRBV7-2 and TRBJ2-2; D is unclear. Germline lookup yields CDR1 SGHTA and CDR2 FQGNSA. The V gene lost 2 bases and the J gene lost 3 bases, with 10 bases spanning the gap. There are 15 residues in the CDR3.

The chain combines TRBV4-2 with TRBJ1-4; tentative D call: TRBD1 (6 bases). CDR1 is LGHNA and CDR2 is YNFKEQ in the germline V gene. The CDR3 runs 20 residues. Between the trimmed V and J ends, which lost 3 bases and 0 bases, there was a span of 23 bases. CDR3 bases: TGTGCCAGCAGCCACCTTGGCCCGGGGGCGACGGTTGCAACTAATGAAAAACTGTTTTTT. This translates into CASSHLGPGATVATNEKLFF.

CDR3 amino acids: CSVEGGTLYEQYF. CDR3 DNA: TGCAGCGTTGAGGGAGGGACTCTCTACGAGCAGTACTTC. The chain is built from TRBV29-1 and TRBJ2-5, with 7 bases identical to TRBD2. The DNA matches TRBJ2-7 better at its end, which makes the J call doubtful. The germline V gene has CDR1 SQVTM and CDR2 ANQGSEA. The CDR3 consists of 13 residues.